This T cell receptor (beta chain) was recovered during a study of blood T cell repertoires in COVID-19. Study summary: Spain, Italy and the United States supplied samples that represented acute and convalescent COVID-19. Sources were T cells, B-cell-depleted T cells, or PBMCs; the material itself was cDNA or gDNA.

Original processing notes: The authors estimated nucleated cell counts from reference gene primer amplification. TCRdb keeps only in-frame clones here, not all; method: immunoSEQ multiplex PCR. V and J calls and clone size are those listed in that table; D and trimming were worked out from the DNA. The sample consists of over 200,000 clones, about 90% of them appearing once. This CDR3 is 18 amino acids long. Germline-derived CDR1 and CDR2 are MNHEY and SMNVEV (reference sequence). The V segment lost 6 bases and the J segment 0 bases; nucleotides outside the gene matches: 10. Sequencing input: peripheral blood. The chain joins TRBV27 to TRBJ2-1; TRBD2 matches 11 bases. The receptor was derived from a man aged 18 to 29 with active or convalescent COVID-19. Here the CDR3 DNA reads TGTGCCAGCAGACCCGGGACTAGCGGCATATCCTCCTACAATGAGCAGTTCTTC. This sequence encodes CASRPGTSGISSYNEQFF.